The clone carrying this TCR beta chain counts as medium-sized. The antigen remains unidentified. These data are taken from a study of vaccination and CD4 T cells after COVID-19. Findings and caveats of the study: The authors identified 304 of 307 vaccine-specific clones in convalescent patients as spike mono-reactive.

The Oncomine TCR Beta short-read assay was applied to DNA of cultured CD4+ T cells. From the PCR reads, TCRdb called clonotypes with MiXCR, one entry per CDR3 protein. The sample shows approximately 3,600 distinct CDR3 sequences, around a sixth of them seen only once. The ends were cut back, 1 base at V and 3 bases at J, with 12 bases in the middle. The CDR3 sequence is 14 residues long. Germline CDR1 is GTSNPN and CDR2 is SVGIG (reference sequence). Treatment reported: approximately 10-day PBMC culture with coronavirus spike peptide pools or control peptides (ViraFEST assay). Under the ViraFEST approach, antigen-specific T cells were expanded with peptide pools and TCRs subsequently sequenced. PBMC cultures, at a few million cells per well, received 7.5 to 10 IU/ml IL-2 and about 10 ug/ml peptide pools.

This clonotype originated in a human donor who had recovered from COVID-19. The chain recombines TRBV30 with TRBJ1-1, with D uncertain. Specimen: CD4+ T cells from blood, cultured in vitro. The CDR3 reads CAWSAGIWDTEAFF. The CDR3 nucleotides are TGTGCCTGGAGTGCTGGGATTTGGGACACTGAAGCTTTCTTT.